The rows below give T cell receptor beta chains drawn from one sample of a study of T cell responses to AZD1222 COVID-19 vaccine. Sequenced by immunoSEQ multiplex PCR; TCRdb stores in-frame clones only, minus some. Seen here are 95,000 to 150,000 clones, approximately 94% observed once, and the top ten hold around 5.1%. Sequenced here: peripheral blood, sampled 28 days after the second AZD1222 dose. All receptors derive from an adult who received the AZD1222 COVID-19 vaccine. Each CDR3 is given with its conserved first and last residue.

v_gene	CDR3aa
TRBV12-5	CASALDSLNTEAFF
TRBV29-1	CSVERDPNTEAFF
TRBV4-1	CASSQVGLGGAGYGYTF
TRBV7-9	CASSSTSGGYNEQFF
TRBV5-1	CASSLALVGLGTDTQYF
TRBV2	CASSQTGTGGQGYTF
TRBV11-3	CASSSGLASYNEQFF
TRBV7-2	CASSLTDSLNTEAFF
TRBV5-8	CASSRQVGDTQYF
TRBV5-1	CASSLQGRFEQYF
TRBV27	CASRRSLQSSYEQYF
TRBV6-5	CASREIVEYF
TRBV13	CASSPEDGTQYF
TRBV3-1/TRBV3-2	CASSPRVGQGADTQYF
TRBV5-1	CASSGDLNNEQFF
TRBV7-9	CASSLDLQGFGYTF
TRBV5-1	CASSRTGPHEQFF
TRBV3-1/TRBV3-2	CASSQALTGLYGYTF
TRBV3-1/TRBV3-2	CASSQGWGSVGYTF
TRBV13	CASSDYRAKNEKLFF
TRBV6-5	CASSRESRSYEQYF
TRBV19	CASSMQQANTGELFF
TRBV5-1	CASSLGAPNEQFF
TRBV11-2	CASSLGSLETQYF
TRBV2	CASSERLAGVGEQYF
TRBV13	CASRPRETEAFF
TRBV2	CASSERRGVGSSYNEQFF
TRBV5-6	CASSFQGRDTQYF
TRBV27	CASSQRQRPSTDTQYF
TRBV6-4	CASSDSKLAGNEQFF
TRBV11-2	CASSRDITTYEQYF
TRBV10-2	CASSWDTSNQPQHF
TRBV7-3	CASSTPGHPRDEQFF
TRBV7-9	CASSLDRVDEKLFF
TRBV7-2	CASSLVDGQPQHF
TRBV13	CASSLLGSGHTGELFF
TRBV28	CASWEEGTDTQYF
TRBV3-1/TRBV3-2	CASSQQGFGNTIYF
TRBV25-1	CATTSDRNTGELFF
TRBV7-2	CASSLGTVNQPQHF